Following are 28 T cell receptor beta chains from one sample sequenced in a study of cytomegalovirus exposure and HLA in healthy donors. The PCR used 60 Vbeta and 13 Jbeta primers. Only in-frame clones appear in the TCRdb table, and some are missing; sequencing was by immunoSEQ multiplex PCR. The sample includes more than 200,000 clones, 85% of them seen just once. The sequenced material came from PBMCs. These receptors originate from a human donor in good health.

The J gene is TRBJ2-5, the V gene TRBV11-3, with no clear D. Trimming cost V 2 bases and J 4 bases, with 11 bases left between them. Per germline, CDR1 SGHNT and CDR2 YENEEA. The CDR3 runs to 14 residues. CDR3 in amino acids: CASSLSPPGETQYF. Here the CDR3 DNA reads TGTGCCAGCAGCTTAAGTCCCCCAGGAGAGACCCAGTACTTC.

The rearrangement links TRBV5-4 to TRBJ2-1, with TRBD2 matching over 8 bases. CDR3 length equals 13 residues. Germline V gene sequence: CDR1 SGHNT, CDR2 YYREEE (reference sequence). V trimming: 4 bases; J trimming: 13 bases; junction bases outside the gene matches: 10. CDR3 nucleotide sequence: TGTGCCAGCAGCACCGGGGGGGAGGCCGTTCAGTTCTTC. Its protein product is CASSTGGEAVQFF.

The rearrangement links TRBV7-2 to TRBJ1-4; 10 bases are shared with TRBD1. Germline V gene data show CDR1 as SGHTA and CDR2 as FQGNSA. The CDR3 contains 15 residues. The V gene end was trimmed by 5 bases and the J gene end by 8 bases; junction bases not matched to a gene: 8. The CDR3 coding sequence is TGTGCCAGCAGCCTAACGGGACAGGGGACCGAAAAACTGTTTTTT. It encodes CASSLTGQGTEKLFF.

The rearrangement joins TRBV28 to TRBJ1-5, with a possible D match to TRBD1 (6 bases). CDR1 is MDHEN and CDR2 is SYDVKM in the germline V gene. CDR3 size: 15 residues. Trimming took 6 bases from V and 3 from J, leaving 15 bases between them. Written as DNA, the CDR3 is TGTGCCAGCAGCATGGGCAGGGGCTACAATCAGCCCCAGCATTTT. Protein: CASSMGRGYNQPQHF.

The V and J genes are TRBV5-4 and TRBJ2-7, with 15 positions matching TRBD2. Germline V gives CDR1 SGHNT, CDR2 YYREEE (reference sequence). The CDR3 loop spans 15 amino acids. The trim removed 4 bases at V and 7 bases at J, leaving 6 bases unmatched. The CDR3 here is CASSGGLAGGLEQYF. The CDR3 nucleotides read TGTGCCAGCAGCGGCGGACTAGCGGGGGGGTTAGAGCAGTACTTC.

The chain links TRBV18 to TRBJ2-7; tentative D call: TRBD1 (5 bases). CDR3 length equals 11 residues. The germline V gene encodes CDR1 KGHSH and CDR2 LQKENI. Trimming cost V 4 bases and J 4 bases, with 5 bases left between them. DNA for the CDR3: TGTGCCAGCTCACAGGGGTACGAGCAGTACTTC. It encodes CASSQGYEQYF.

This rearrangement joins TRBV19 to TRBJ1-5; weak D call: TRBD1 (5 bases). The CDR3 consists of 15 residues. Germline lookup yields CDR1 LNHDA and CDR2 SQIVND (reference sequence). V shed 3 bases and J shed 3 bases, with 12 bases lying between them. The CDR3 reads CASSIARDYNQPQHF. DNA of the CDR3: TGTGCCAGTAGTATCGCCAGGGATTACAATCAGCCCCAGCATTTT.

The rearrangement uses TRBV18 and TRBJ2-5, with 9 nucleotides matching TRBD2. CDR1 and CDR2 (germline): KGHSH, LQKENI. This CDR3 has 14 amino acids. The trim removed 2 bases at V and 5 bases at J, leaving 3 bases unmatched. The DNA of the CDR3 is TGTGCCAGCTCACCAGGACTAGCGACGGAGACCCAGTACTTC. It codes for CASSPGLATETQYF. Variable domain in full (rest from reference TRBV18 and TRBJ2-5): NAGVMQNPRHLVRRRGQEARLRCSPMKGHSHVYWYRQLPEEGLKFMVYLQKENIIDESGMPKERFSAEFPKEGPSILRIQQVVRGDSAAYFCASSPGLATETQYFGPGTRLLVL.

The chain carries TRBV25-1 and TRBJ2-7; D perhaps matches TRBD2 (6 bases). The CDR3 is made up of 16 amino acids. The germline V gene has CDR1 MGHDK and CDR2 SYGVNS. V shed 4 bases and J shed 6 bases, with 22 bases lying between them. The CDR3 nucleotides read TGTGCCAGCAGTGGGCGAACTAGGGCGGGGTCCCGCGAGCAGTACTTC. It codes for CASSGRTRAGSREQYF.

Details on this clone: Germline and junction disagree at one end, which may indicate a read error. The chain combines TRBV7-9 with TRBJ1-2; D perhaps matches TRBD1 (6 bases). CDR1 and CDR2 from the germline V gene are SEHNR and FQNEAQ (reference sequence). The CDR3 runs to 12 residues. The CDR3 loop is CASSLGPGTFHF. CDR3 sequence (DNA): TGTGCCAGCAGCTTGGGTCCCGGGACATTCCACTTC.

The chain employs TRBV28 and TRBJ1-2; D is possibly TRBD1 (5 bases). Germline CDR1 is MDHEN and CDR2 is SYDVKM. The ends were cut back, 7 bases at V and 7 bases at J, with 16 bases in the middle. CDR3 length equals 13 residues. The chain's CDR3 is CASTDTGLSGYTF. In nucleotides, the CDR3 is TGTGCCAGCACCGATACGGGACTTAGTGGCTACACCTTC.

This chain joins TRBV5-4 and TRBJ2-7, with 12 bases matching TRBD2. Germline V lookup: CDR1 SGHNT, CDR2 YYREEE (reference sequence). V was pared by 5 bases and J by 2 bases, with 8 bases of the junction left unmatched. The CDR3 is 16 residues long. CDR3 in DNA: TGTGCCAGCAGTTTTGGGTCTAGCGGGAGGGCCTACGAGCAGTACTTC. As protein: CASSFGSSGRAYEQYF.

Only one count was recorded for this clone. The rearrangement uses TRBV6-5 and TRBJ2-1; TRBD2 is a possible D gene (6 bases). V shed 6 bases and J shed 4 bases, with 13 bases lying between them. The CDR3 totals 14 residues. Germline V gene sequence: CDR1 MNHEY, CDR2 SVGAGI. The CDR3 sequence is CASSSPGVYNEQFF. The CDR3 nucleotides are TGTGCCAGCAGCTCTCCGGGGGTATACAATGAGCAGTTCTTC.

V and J are TRBV7-9 and TRBJ2-1, with TRBD2 identical over 12 bases. V dropped 4 bases and J dropped 0; count of bases not matched to a gene: 1. Germline-derived CDR1 and CDR2 are SEHNR and FQNEAQ (reference sequence). The length of the CDR3 is 16 residues. This chain's CDR3 is CASSWGLAGSYNEQFF. For the CDR3, the DNA is TGTGCCAGCAGCTGGGGACTAGCGGGCTCCTACAATGAGCAGTTCTTC. The full variable domain, completed using reference TRBV7-9 and TRBJ2-1, is DTGVSQNPRHKITKRGQNVTFRCDPISEHNRLYWYRQTLGQGPEFLTYFQNEAQLEKSRLLSDRFSAERPKGSFSTLEIQRTEQGDSAMYLCASSWGLAGSYNEQFFGPGTRLTVL.

This clone was found a few times. The V and J genes are TRBV30 and TRBJ2-3, with D tentatively TRBD1 (6 bases). CDR1 is GTSNPN and CDR2 is SVGIG in the germline V gene (reference sequence). Deletions cut 4 bases from V and 4 bases from J, with 12 bases between. The CDR3 runs 13 residues. In nucleotides, the CDR3 is TGTGCCTGGACGTTCAGGGGTGCAGATACGCAGTATTTT. Its protein product is CAWTFRGADTQYF.

This clone is labeled as medium-sized (0.01 to 0.1%). This chain links TRBV4-1 with TRBJ1-1; TRBD1 matches 9 bases. In germline, CDR1 is MGHRA, CDR2 YSYEKL. The CDR3 has 15 amino acids. The V and J ends lost 1 base and 4 bases, in that order; junction bases with no gene match: 4. The CDR3 nucleotides are TGCGCCAGCAGCCAAGGGGACAGGGAGGCCACTGAAGCTTTCTTT. Amino acid sequence: CASSQGDREATEAFF.

This clone has only a few counts. The chain couples TRBV6-6 to TRBJ1-1; D call uncertain. This CDR3 contains 13 residues. Germline CDR1 and CDR2: MNHNY and SVGAGI (reference sequence). V lost 0 bases and J lost 3, with 5 bases in between. For the CDR3, the DNA is TGTGCCAGCAGTTACTCCAGGTACACTGAAGCTTTCTTT. Its translation is CASSYSRYTEAFF.

The chain uses TRBV5-1 and TRBJ1-3; 7 nucleotides align to TRBD1. V was clipped by 1 base and J by 0 bases; unmatched bases: 1. Germline lookup yields CDR1 SGHRS and CDR2 YFSETQ. This CDR3 has 15 residues. CDR3 DNA sequence: TGCGCCAGCAGCTTGACAGGGGACTCTGGAAACACCATATATTTT. It yields the protein CASSLTGDSGNTIYF.

The V and J genes are TRBV4-2 and TRBJ2-1; 7 bases align to TRBD2. J was trimmed by 14 bases and V by 0 bases; bases with no gene match: 10. Germline V lookup: CDR1 LGHNA, CDR2 YNFKEQ. The CDR3 is made up of 14 amino acids. Here the CDR3 reads CASSQEHRREREFF. The DNA for the CDR3 is TGTGCCAGCAGCCAAGAGCATCGGCGGGAGAGGGAGTTCTTC.

This clone has more than one count but fewer than ten. This rearrangement joins TRBV7-8 to TRBJ2-3, with D tentatively TRBD2 (5 bases). Germline values: CDR1 SGHVS, CDR2 FQNEAQ. The CDR3 length is 15 residues. Trimming took off 1 base at V and 4 bases at J, with 12 bases between the two ends. CDR3 DNA: TGTGCCAGCAGCTTAGGGCAAGGAGGAGCAGATACGCAGTATTTT. This sequence encodes CASSLGQGGADTQYF.

The table lists this clone with a count of one. The chain uses TRBV11-2 and TRBJ2-7, with unresolved D. The germline V and J ends were trimmed by 1 base and 2 bases, with 6 bases remaining between them. The CDR3 runs to 13 residues. Germline V gives CDR1 SGHAT, CDR2 FQNNGV. The chain's CDR3 is CASSLGVPYEQYF. In nucleotides, the CDR3 is TGTGCCAGCAGCTTAGGCGTCCCCTACGAGCAGTACTTC.

The J gene is TRBJ2-7, the V gene TRBV7-8; TRBD2 matches 7 bases. This CDR3 contains 16 residues. The germline V gene has CDR1 SGHVS and CDR2 FQNEAQ. The trim removed 5 bases at V and 2 bases at J, leaving 12 bases unmatched. The CDR3 nucleotides read TGTGCCAGCAGCAAAAGCGGCCTAGCGGACACCTACGAGCAGTACTTC. This encodes CASSKSGLADTYEQYF.

V gene TRBV4-2 combines with J gene TRBJ2-7, with unresolved D. V was clipped by 1 base and J by 3 bases, with 13 bases between them. The CDR3 covers 15 residues. Germline CDR1 reads LGHNA; CDR2 reads YNFKEQ. The chain's CDR3 is CASSQVGQPYYEQYF. The CDR3 region has the DNA TGTGCCAGCAGCCAAGTGGGCCAGCCTTACTACGAGCAGTACTTC.

CDR3 coding DNA: TGTGCCATCAGTGAGTCGGGACTAGCGGGCAGCTACGAGCAGTACTTC. This translates into CAISESGLAGSYEQYF. V usage is TRBV10-3 and J usage is TRBJ2-7; 12 bases fit TRBD2. Germline V gene sequence: CDR1 ENHRY, CDR2 SYGVKD. The CDR3 is 16 residues long. V gave up 0 bases and J gave up 3 bases; unmatched junction bases: 3.

This clone has just a few counts. The chain recombines TRBV4-3 with TRBJ1-1; D is unresolved. V dropped 0 bases and J dropped 5 bases, with 10 bases sitting between them. Germline assignment: CDR1 LGHNA and CDR2 YSLEER. The CDR3 spans 14 residues. As DNA, the CDR3 is TGCGCCAGCAGCCAAGAAAGTTTACGGACTGAAGCTTTCTTT. Translating it yields CASSQESLRTEAFF.

This chain uses TRBV9 with TRBJ2-1; TRBD2 aligns across 15 bases. Looked up from germline, CDR1 is SGDLS and CDR2 is YYNGEE. The trim removed 4 bases at V and 2 bases at J, leaving 4 bases unmatched. The CDR3 has 17 amino acids. The CDR3 protein is CASSPRTSGRAYNEQFF. CDR3 nucleotides: TGTGCCAGCAGCCCCCGGACTAGCGGGAGGGCCTACAATGAGCAGTTCTTC.

The chain carries TRBV18 and TRBJ2-7, with 7 bases that match TRBD2. J was trimmed by 4 bases and V by 2 bases; bases with no gene match: 2. The length of the CDR3 is 13 residues. In germline, CDR1 is KGHSH, CDR2 LQKENI. DNA for the CDR3: TGTGCCAGCTCACCAGGGGGGGATTACGAGCAGTACTTC. It yields the protein CASSPGGDYEQYF.

CDR3 in amino acids: CASSLHSAGGYEQYF. CDR3 bases: TGTGCCAGCAGCTTACATTCGGCCGGAGGCTACGAGCAGTACTTC. The chain employs TRBV11-3 and TRBJ2-7; TRBD2 might be the D (5 bases). This CDR3 has 15 amino acids. Trimming stripped 2 bases from V and 3 bases from J, with 14 bases between. Per germline, CDR1 SGHNT and CDR2 YENEEA.